This T cell receptor (beta chain) came from a study of T cells after yellow fever vaccination. Study observations and caveats: The study noted that FACS-sorted repertoires could contain abundant clonotypes contaminating from the bulk population.

From germline, CDR1 is SGHVS and CDR2 FNYEAQ. The CDR3 sequence is 13 residues long. V was trimmed by 2 bases and J by 5 bases, leaving 9 bases between them. A single record per CDR3 protein comes from TCRdb applying MiXCR to the 5' RACE reads. The sample carries a few hundred thousand distinct CDR3 sequences, 17% recorded once. Comment on this clonotype: Its cognate antigen is unknown.

The chain combines TRBV7-6 with TRBJ1-2; tentative D call: TRBD1 (5 bases). Here the sequenced sample was PBMCs, taken roughly 5 days after the first yellow fever vaccination. This receptor was obtained from a man between 18 and 35 years old who received the YFV17D yellow fever vaccine. The CDR3 DNA follows: TGTGCCAGCAGCTTAATTAAGGGGTATGGCTACACCTTC. Translating it yields CASSLIKGYGYTF.